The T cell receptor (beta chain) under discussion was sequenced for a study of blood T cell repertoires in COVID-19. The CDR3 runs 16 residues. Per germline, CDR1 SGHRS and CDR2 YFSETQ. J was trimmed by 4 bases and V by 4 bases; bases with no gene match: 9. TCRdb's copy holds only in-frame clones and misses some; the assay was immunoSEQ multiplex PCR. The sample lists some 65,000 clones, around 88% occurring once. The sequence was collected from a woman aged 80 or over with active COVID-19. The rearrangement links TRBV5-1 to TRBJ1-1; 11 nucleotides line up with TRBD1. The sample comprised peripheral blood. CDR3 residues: CASSTGQGAGGTEAFF. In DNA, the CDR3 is TGCGCCAGCAGCACCGGACAGGGGGCAGGGGGCACTGAAGCTTTCTTT.